This TCR beta chain came from a study of cytomegalovirus exposure and HLA in healthy donors. At the level of the study: Per a later analysis, the approximately 620 first-cohort and over 90 validation repertoires shared one platform. Study findings and constraints: Specificity of a few CMV-associated chains for CMV antigens was verified in vitro. Cytomegalovirus status was reportedly diagnosed by the classifier with high specificity and sensitivity. The investigators catalogued 160 or so TCR beta chains as cytomegalovirus-associated.

Sequenced by immunoSEQ multiplex PCR; TCRdb stores in-frame clones only, minus some. The repertoire holds some 65,000 clones, with roughly 94% as singletons. The CDR3 totals 12 residues. V was pared by 8 bases and J by 8 bases, with 5 bases of the junction left unmatched. Germline V gene sequence: CDR1 MDHEN, CDR2 SYDVKM. To note about this clone: The antigen is not known.

Source material: PBMCs. This rearrangement joins TRBV28 to TRBJ2-1; 8 positions agree with TRBD2. This receptor was taken from a man aged 18 to 29 in good health and CMV-seropositive. In nucleotides, the CDR3 is TGTGCCAGCGGACGCGGGGGGCATGAGCAGTTCTTC. Its translation: CASGRGGHEQFF.